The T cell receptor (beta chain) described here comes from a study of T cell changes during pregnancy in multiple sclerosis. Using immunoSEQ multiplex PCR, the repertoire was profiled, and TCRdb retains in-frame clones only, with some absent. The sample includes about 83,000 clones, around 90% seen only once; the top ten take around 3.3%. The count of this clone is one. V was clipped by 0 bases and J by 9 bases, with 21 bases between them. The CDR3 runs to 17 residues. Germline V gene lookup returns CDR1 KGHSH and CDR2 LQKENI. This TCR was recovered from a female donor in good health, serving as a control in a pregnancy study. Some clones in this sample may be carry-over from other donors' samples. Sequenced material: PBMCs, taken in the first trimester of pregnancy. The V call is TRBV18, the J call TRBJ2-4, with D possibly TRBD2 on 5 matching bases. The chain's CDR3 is CASSPPSQPLAGRIQYF. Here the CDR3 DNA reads TGTGCCAGCTCACCACCGTCACAGCCCCTGGCGGGCCGCATTCAGTACTTC.